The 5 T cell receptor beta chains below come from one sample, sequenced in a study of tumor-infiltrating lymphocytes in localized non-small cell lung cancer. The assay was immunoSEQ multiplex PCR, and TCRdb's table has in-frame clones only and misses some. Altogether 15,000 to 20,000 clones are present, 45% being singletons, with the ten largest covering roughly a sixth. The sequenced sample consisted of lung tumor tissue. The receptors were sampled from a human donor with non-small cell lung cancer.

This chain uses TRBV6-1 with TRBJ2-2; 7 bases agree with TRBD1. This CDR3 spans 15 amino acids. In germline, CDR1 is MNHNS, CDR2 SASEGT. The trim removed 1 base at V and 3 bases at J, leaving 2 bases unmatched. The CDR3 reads CASSEVTGHTGELFF. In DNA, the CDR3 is TGTGCCAGCAGTGAAGTGACAGGGCACACCGGGGAGCTGTTTTTT.

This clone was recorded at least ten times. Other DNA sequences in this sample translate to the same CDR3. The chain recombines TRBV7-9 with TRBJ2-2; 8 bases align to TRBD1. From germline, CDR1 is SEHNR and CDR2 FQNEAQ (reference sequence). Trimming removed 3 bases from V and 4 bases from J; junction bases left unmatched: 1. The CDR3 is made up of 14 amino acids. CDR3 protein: CASSFTGGTGELFF. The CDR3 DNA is TGTGCCAGCAGCTTTACAGGGGGCACCGGGGAGCTGTTTTTT.

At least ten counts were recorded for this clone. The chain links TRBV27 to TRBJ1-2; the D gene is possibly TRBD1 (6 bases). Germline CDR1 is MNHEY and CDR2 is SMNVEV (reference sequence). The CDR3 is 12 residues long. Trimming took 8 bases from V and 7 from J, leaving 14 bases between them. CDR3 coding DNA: TGTGCCAGCCAAGGGTTAGGGGGTGGCTACACCTTC. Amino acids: CASQGLGGGYTF.

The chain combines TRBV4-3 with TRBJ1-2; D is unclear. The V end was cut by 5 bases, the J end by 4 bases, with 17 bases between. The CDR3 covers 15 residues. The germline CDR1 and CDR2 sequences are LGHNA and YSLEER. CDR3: CASSVALQTLYGYTF. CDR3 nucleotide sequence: TGCGCCAGCAGCGTGGCGTTACAGACCCTCTATGGCTACACCTTC.

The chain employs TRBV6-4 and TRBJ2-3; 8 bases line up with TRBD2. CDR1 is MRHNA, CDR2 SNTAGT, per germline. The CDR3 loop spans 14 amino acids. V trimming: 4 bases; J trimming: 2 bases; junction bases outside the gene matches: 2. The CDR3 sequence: CASSAGGDTDTQYF. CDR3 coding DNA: TGTGCCAGCAGTGCGGGGGGGGACACAGATACGCAGTATTTT.